The present T cell receptor (beta chain) was sequenced within a study of blood T cell repertoires in COVID-19. On the study more broadly: Acute and convalescent COVID-19 specimens originated in the United States, Italy and Spain. T cells, B-cell-depleted T cells, or PBMCs supplied cDNA or gDNA.

Looked up from germline, CDR1 is LGHNT and CDR2 is FRNRAP. CDR3 length: 14 amino acids. Trimming took off 9 bases at V and 0 bases at J, with 12 bases between the two ends. This clone showed up just once. In the original analysis: Reference gene primer amplification yielded estimated nucleated cell counts. TCRdb keeps only in-frame clones here, not all; method: immunoSEQ multiplex PCR. The DNA gave D and trimming, while V, J and clone size come from that table. The table lists about 200,000 clones, 89% of them singletons, with roughly 6.7% in the top ten. The chain uses TRBV12-5 and TRBJ2-1, with D uncertain. The receptor was derived from a man in his forties or fifties with acute or convalescent COVID-19. The specimen sequenced was peripheral blood. The CDR3 DNA follows: TGTGCTAGGGAGACCGCGAACTCCTACAATGAGCAGTTCTTC. It yields the protein CARETANSYNEQFF.